The rows below give T cell receptor beta chains drawn from one sample of a study of CD8+CD57+ T cells in acquired aplastic anemia. One entry per CDR3 protein results from TCRdb running MiXCR on the reads. Found here are 190,000 or so distinct CDR3 sequences, less than 50% of them singletons; the top ten hold roughly 1.8%. Sequences were obtained from sorted CD4+, CD8+, or CD8+CD57+ T cells (not recorded which) from PBMCs. These receptors were obtained from a human donor with aplastic anemia. Both conserved end residues are part of each CDR3. D genes are given only for firm matches. Part of the rows lack a size; the others show once, few, many or a class for expanded clones.

TRBJ2-3,TRBV5-4,-,-,TGTGCCAGCAGCTTGTTTGAACCGACAGATACGCAGTATTTT,CASSLFEPTDTQYF
TRBJ2-1,TRBV29-1,TRBD2,-,TGCAGCGTTGAACCGCGGGGGGTACGCAATGAGCAGTTCTTC,CSVEPRGVRNEQFF
TRBJ1-1,TRBV7-2,-,many,TGTGCCAGCAGCTTAGGAATAGGGGGCACTGAAGCTTTCTTT,CASSLGIGGTEAFF
TRBJ1-5,TRBV20-1,TRBD1,-,TGCAGTGCTAGTTTTTCGGGACAGCCCAATCAGCCCCAGCATTTT,CSASFSGQPNQPQHF
TRBJ1-5,TRBV10-3,-,-,TGTGCCATCAGTGAGCAGGGTCAGCCCCAGCATTTT,CAISEQGQPQHF
TRBJ2-1,TRBV2,-,-,TGTGCCAGCAGTGAATGGGTGACCTACAATGAGCAGTTCTTC,CASSEWVTYNEQFF
TRBJ2-1,TRBV10-3,TRBD2,once,TGTGCCAGCAGTTCGGGGCTAGCGGACTACAATGAGCAGTTCTTC,CASSSGLADYNEQFF
TRBJ2-7,TRBV19,-,-,TGTGCCAGTAGTATCCGCATCCCCTACGAGCAGTACTTC,CASSIRIPYEQYF
TRBJ1-3,TRBV7-2,-,-,TGTGCCAGCAGCTTAGCGCCAGGGTTCTCTGGAAACACCATATATTTT,CASSLAPGFSGNTIYF
TRBJ2-7,TRBV19,-,once,TGTGCCAGTAGTATTTCGGCAGAGGGCGAGCAGTACTTC,CASSISAEGEQYF
TRBJ1-2,TRBV5-1,-,-,TGCGCCAGCAGCTTGGTCGGGGGGCCTAACTATGGCTACACCTTC,CASSLVGGPNYGYTF
TRBJ1-2,TRBV7-2,-,few,TGTGCCAGCAGCTTAATGTTACTGGGCTACACCTTC,CASSLMLLGYTF
TRBJ2-5,TRBV6-5,-,-,TGTGCCGGCAGTTACTCCGACAGTTCGGAGACCCAGTACTTC,CAGSYSDSSETQYF
TRBJ1-1,TRBV24-1,TRBD1,many,TGTGCCACCAGGCCGGGACAGGGGGCGCGGGGGGACACTGAAGCTTTCTTT,CATRPGQGARGDTEAFF
TRBJ2-7,TRBV5-4,TRBD2,-,TGTGCCAGCAGCTTGATTAGCGGGGCGGAGCAGTACTTC,CASSLISGAEQYF
TRBJ2-7,TRBV7-9,-,once,TGCGCCAGCAGCCCGACAGCCACCCACTCCTACGAGCAGTACTTC,CASSPTATHSYEQYF
TRBJ2-1,TRBV20-1,TRBD1,-,TGCAGTGCTCCAAGACAGGGTCTCAATGAGCAGTTCTTC,CSAPRQGLNEQFF
TRBJ2-1,TRBV20-1,TRBD2,-,TGCAGTGCTAGAGTACTAGCGGGGGTCTACAATGAGCAGTTCTTC,CSARVLAGVYNEQFF
TRBJ1-5,TRBV4-2,-,once,TGTGCCTTGTCCAAAGAAAGCTTCAGTAACAGGGAAGGCAATCAGCCCCAGCATTTT,CALSKESFSNREGNQPQHF
TRBJ2-3,TRBV2,TRBD2,many,TGTGCCAGCAGTGAAGCGGGGACTAGCGGATTCCGTAGCTCAGATACGCAGTATTTT,CASSEAGTSGFRSSDTQYF
TRBJ2-7,TRBV10-1,TRBD1,-,TGCGCCAGCAGTAGAGGGACAGTCGAAGAGCAGTACTTC,CASSRGTVEEQYF
TRBJ1-2,TRBV10-1,-,-,TGCGCCAGCAGTGAGTCACCCGTAGGAGCCTATGGCTACACCTTC,CASSESPVGAYGYTF
TRBJ2-7,TRBV20-1,-,-,TGCAGTGCTTTGGGACAGCGGGGGGAGCAGTACTTC,CSALGQRGEQYF
TRBJ2-7,TRBV7-9,-,few,TGTGCCAGCAGCTTGGACCTCTCCTACGAGCAGTACTTC,CASSLDLSYEQYF
TRBJ1-2,TRBV7-9,-,-,TGTGCCAGCAGCATTGGGACATCGGGCTATGGCTACACCTTC,CASSIGTSGYGYTF
TRBJ2-7,TRBV2,-,many,TGTGCCAGCAGTGGAAACTACGAGCAGTACTTC,CASSGNYEQYF
TRBJ2-1,TRBV7-8,-,-,TGTGCCAGCGGCTCCGGGACGAATGAGCAGTTCTTC,CASGSGTNEQFF
TRBJ1-2,TRBV6-1,TRBD1,many,TGTGCCAGCAGGACTGAGACAGGGATGTATGGCTACACCTTC,CASRTETGMYGYTF
TRBJ1-2,TRBV20-1,-,-,TGCAGTGCTAGGGGACGATATGGCTACACCTTC,CSARGRYGYTF
TRBJ2-1,TRBV7-2,TRBD2,many,TGTGCCAGCAGCTTCCGGACTAGCGGGAACAATGAGCAGTTCTTC,CASSFRTSGNNEQFF
TRBJ2-7,TRBV10-3,TRBD1,-,TGTGCCATCAGTAGGGACAGCCCCTACGAGCAGTACTTC,CAISRDSPYEQYF
TRBJ2-3,TRBV30,-,-,TGTGCCTGGAGCTTCTTAGTGGGTGCAGATACGCAGTATTTT,CAWSFLVGADTQYF
TRBJ2-6,TRBV19,-,many,TGTGCCAGTAAATCTCTAACGACCTTGGCCAACGTCCTGACTTTC,CASKSLTTLANVLTF
TRBJ1-5,TRBV20-1,-,once,TGCAGTGCTAGTCTTAGCCAGCCCCAGCATTTT,CSASLSQPQHF
TRBJ1-1,TRBV5-1,TRBD1,many,TGCGCCAGCAGCTTGGTGGGACAGGGGCCTGAAGCTTTCTTT,CASSLVGQGPEAFF
TRBJ2-3,TRBV7-2,-,-,TGTGCCAGCAGCTTAGGTTGGGATACGCAGTATTTT,CASSLGWDTQYF
TRBJ1-4,TRBV6-1,-,-,TGTGCCAGCAGTGAAGGACTGCGGGTTACAACTATTGAAAAACTGTTTTTT,CASSEGLRVTTIEKLFF